The 7 T cell receptor beta chains below come from one sample, sequenced in a study of blood T cell repertoires in COVID-19. Here immunoSEQ multiplex PCR was the method, and the copy in TCRdb shows in-frame clones only, minus some. The profile shows about 110,000 clones, roughly 80% of them singletons. The sample was peripheral blood. The receptor set was obtained from a woman in her forties with acute or convalescent COVID-19.

This clone was seen a handful of times. The chain carries TRBV30 and TRBJ2-7; maybe TRBD1 (5 bases). V was trimmed by 1 base and J by 6 bases, leaving 7 bases between them. This CDR3 is built from 11 residues. Germline V gene lookup returns CDR1 GTSNPN and CDR2 SVGIG (reference sequence). CDR3 region: CAWSATGEQYF. As DNA, the CDR3 is TGTGCCTGGAGTGCCACAGGCGAGCAGTACTTC.

The chain joins TRBV4-1 to TRBJ2-5; D not certain. The germline CDR1 and CDR2 sequences are MGHRA and YSYEKL. The CDR3 has 14 amino acids. V was cut by 2 bases and J by 4 bases, with 11 bases left in between. The CDR3 loop reads CASSQPPSPETQYF. DNA of the CDR3: TGCGCCAGCAGCCAACCTCCGAGCCCAGAGACCCAGTACTTC.

The chain joins TRBV5-6 to TRBJ1-2; TRBD1 matches at 7 bases. The V gene end was trimmed by 0 bases and the J gene end by 4 bases; junction bases not matched to a gene: 3. Germline V gives CDR1 SGHDT, CDR2 YYEEEE. The CDR3 sequence is 14 residues long. This chain's CDR3 is CASSLDPGGYGYTF. The DNA of the CDR3 is TGTGCCAGCAGCTTGGATCCAGGGGGCTATGGCTACACCTTC.

The chain recombines TRBV10-3 with TRBJ2-1; 9 bases are a match to TRBD2. Germline CDR1 is ENHRY and CDR2 is SYGVKD. The length of the CDR3 is 14 residues. V lost 6 bases, J lost 8 bases, and 8 bases stayed unmatched. CDR3 sequence: CAISDGTSLDEQFF. The CDR3 nucleotides are TGTGCCATCAGCGACGGGACTAGCCTCGATGAGCAGTTCTTC.

This clone was recorded once. The rearrangement uses TRBV28 and TRBJ2-1, with TRBD1 matching over 8 bases. CDR1 MDHEN and CDR2 SYDVKM come from the germline V gene. The CDR3 length is 13 residues. The ends lost 5 bases at V and 6 bases at J; junction bases unmatched: 3. Written as DNA, the CDR3 is TGTGCCAGCAGTGCAGGGGGCATCAATGAGCAGTTCTTC. Residues: CASSAGGINEQFF.

To note about this clone: Other DNA sequences in this specimen translate into the identical CDR3. The V gene is TRBV21-1, the J gene TRBJ1-5. TRBV21-1 is deemed a pseudogene. The CDR3 extends over 17 amino acids. The CDR3 bases are TGTGCCAGCAGCAAAGTTCAACCGGGAACAGGCAATCAGCCCCAGCATTTT. Its protein is CASSKVQPGTGNQPQHF.

The chain combines TRBV5-1 with TRBJ1-6; 7 bases are a match to TRBD1. CDR1 is SGHRS, CDR2 YFSETQ, per germline. V was clipped by 0 bases and J by 10 bases; unmatched bases: 1. This CDR3 spans 13 amino acids. The CDR3 DNA reads TGCGCCAGCAGCTTGGAACAGGGGTCACCCCTCCACTTT. This encodes CASSLEQGSPLHF.